The clone carrying this T cell receptor (beta chain) appeared a few times. Together with a sample-barcoded 5' primer, a J-beta primer mix was included in a second PCR lasting about 6 to 12 cycles. MiXCR, applied by TCRdb to the 5' RACE reads, yields one record per CDR3 protein. There are fewer than 1,200,000 distinct CDR3 sequences in the sample; around 27% occur only once, and around 0.75% lies in the top ten. This CDR3 region has 14 residues. J gave up 9 bases and V 4 bases, and 9 bases lay outside the gene matches. CDR1 and CDR2 (germline): SEHNR, FQNEAQ (reference sequence). The source of the sample is a study of blood T cells in healthy people across ages. The same specimen was also included in a second study, on T cells of mothers and their children. That report notes: A handful of children and their three healthy Caucasian mothers were the donors.

The rearrangement links TRBV7-9 to TRBJ2-1, with 7 bases matching TRBD2. The sequencing input was blood. The TCR was taken from a girl between 2 and 10 years old in good health. The CDR3 bases are TGTGCCAGCAGCTATGTACTAGCGTTTAGTGAGCAGTTCTTC. Translating it yields CASSYVLAFSEQFF.